One and the same sample provided the 21 T cell receptor beta chains below, sequenced in a study of CD8+CD57+ T cells in acquired aplastic anemia. Profiling of TCR beta VDJ combinations and CDR3 sequences used genomic DNA as template. TCRdb fed the reads into MiXCR, producing one record per CDR3 protein. The data contain 150,000 to 200,000 distinct CDR3 sequences, under 55% of them singletons. CD8+CD57+ cell expansion, shown by flow cytometry, had occurred in the patients selected for sequencing. What was sequenced was sorted CD4+, CD8+, or CD8+CD57+ T cells (not recorded which) from PBMCs. These receptors all stem from a human donor with aplastic anemia.

This clonotype was seen repeatedly, ten times or more. J is TRBJ2-7 and V is TRBV24-1; D call uncertain. Germline V gives CDR1 KGHDR, CDR2 SFDVKD. V shed 4 bases and J shed 3 bases, with 3 bases lying between them. This CDR3 contains 11 residues. CDR3 bases: TGTGCCACCAGTGACTACTACGAGCAGTACTTC. This sequence encodes CATSDYYEQYF.

The chain joins TRBV19 to TRBJ1-2, with TRBD1 matching 9 bases. The J segment lost 7 bases and the V segment lost 6 bases, leaving 9 bases of the junction unmatched. Germline assignment: CDR1 LNHDA and CDR2 SQIVND (reference sequence). This CDR3 contains 14 residues. The CDR3 here is CASSLTGGASGYTF. The DNA of the CDR3 is TGTGCCAGTAGCCTGACAGGGGGGGCGAGTGGCTACACCTTC.

V usage is TRBV11-1 and J usage is TRBJ2-3; D not certain. There are 16 residues in the CDR3. The V end was cut by 2 bases, the J end by 4 bases, with 16 bases between. Germline V gene lookup returns CDR1 SGHAT and CDR2 FQDESV (reference sequence). DNA of the CDR3: TGTGCCAGCAGCTTACGGCAGTTGGGCGTCTCAGATACGCAGTATTTT. Translated: CASSLRQLGVSDTQYF.

This clonotype was recorded at least ten times. V gene TRBV19 combines with J gene TRBJ2-1, with 10 nucleotides matching TRBD2. Looked up from germline, CDR1 is LNHDA and CDR2 is SQIVND (reference sequence). V dropped 1 base and J dropped 0; count of bases not matched to a gene: 3. The CDR3 runs to 17 residues. For the CDR3, the DNA is TGTGCCAGTAGTATAGCGGCTAGCGGGAGCTCCTACAATGAGCAGTTCTTC. This codes for CASSIAASGSSYNEQFF.

There are a few counts of this clonotype. This rearrangement joins TRBV10-3 to TRBJ1-1; maybe TRBD1 (5 bases). This CDR3 has 15 amino acids. Trimming pared 0 bases from V and 5 bases from J, leaving 13 bases between. Germline V lookup: CDR1 ENHRY, CDR2 SYGVKD. This CDR3 reads CAISESRAEGTEAFF. The CDR3 DNA reads TGTGCCATCAGTGAGTCTCGGGCCGAGGGGACTGAAGCTTTCTTT.

The sample holds many counts of this clonotype. The chain uses TRBV12-3 or TRBV12-4 and TRBJ2-5; D may be TRBD1 (6 bases). The germline V and J ends were trimmed by 7 bases and 1 base, with 10 bases remaining between them. The CDR3 has 13 amino acids. CDR3 sequence: CASTGQFQETQYF. In nucleotides, the CDR3 is TGTGCCAGCACCGGACAGTTCCAAGAGACCCAGTACTTC.

At least ten counts were recorded for this clonotype. The V call is TRBV20-1, the J call TRBJ2-7, with 12 bases aligning to TRBD2. J was trimmed by 1 base and V by 3 bases; bases with no gene match: 7. The length of the CDR3 is 16 residues. Germline CDR1 reads DFQATT; CDR2 reads SNEGSKA (reference sequence). The CDR3 DNA follows: TGCAGTGCTAGCCTAGCGGGAGGGCCGGTATCCTACGAGCAGTACTTC. Its translation: CSASLAGGPVSYEQYF.

The V gene is TRBV10-3, the J gene TRBJ1-6, with unresolved D. V dropped 10 bases and J dropped 0 bases, with 13 bases sitting between them. This CDR3 contains 15 residues. Looked up from germline, CDR1 is ENHRY and CDR2 is SYGVKD. In DNA, the CDR3 is TGTGCCAACGGTGAGGAGAGCTCCTATAATTCACCCCTCCACTTT. It codes for CANGEESSYNSPLHF.

Points on this clonotype: At one end the junction does not follow the germline gene, possibly because of a read error. This chain connects TRBV7-7 to TRBJ2-3; D is possibly TRBD2 (6 bases). This CDR3 has 15 residues. Germline-derived CDR1 and CDR2 are SSHAT and FNYEAQ (reference sequence). The CDR3 protein is CASSPVVGGPDTQYF. As DNA, the CDR3 is TGTGCTAGCAGCCCGGTTGTGGGAGGACCAGATACGCAGTATTTT.

The rearrangement links TRBV7-6 to TRBJ1-2; no definite D call. Germline V gene lookup returns CDR1 SGHVS and CDR2 FNYEAQ. V gave up 5 bases and J gave up 5 bases, with 9 bases separating them. The CDR3 totals 12 residues. CDR3 DNA: TGTGCCAGCAGCCCCGACGGATATGGCTACACCTTC. This gives the protein CASSPDGYGYTF.

The chain combines TRBV2 with TRBJ1-1; TRBD1 might be the D (6 bases). The germline V gene encodes CDR1 SNHLY and CDR2 FYNNEI. The CDR3 is 13 amino acids. V was pared by 5 bases and J by 3 bases, with 10 bases between. As DNA, the CDR3 is TGTGCCAGCAGTCCTACAGGGTACACTGAAGCTTTCTTT. It translates to CASSPTGYTEAFF.

The chain is built from TRBV29-1 and TRBJ2-7, with a tentative D call TRBD1 (5 bases). This CDR3 has 11 amino acids. Germline V CDR1 and CDR2: SQVTM, ANQGSEA. With 5 bases removed from V and 3 bases from J, the gap between germline ends came to 8 bases. CDR3 nucleotide sequence: TGCAGCGTTAAGACAGACTACGAGCAGTACTTC. This codes for CSVKTDYEQYF.

To note about this clonotype: A much larger clone sits a single nucleotide away, making a read error possible. The chain couples TRBV6-4 to TRBJ1-1; possible D gene TRBD1, 5 bases. Germline loops: CDR1 MRHNA, CDR2 SNTAGT. Trimming removed 6 bases from V and 11 bases from J, with 19 bases in between. This CDR3 is built from 13 residues. CDR3 DNA: TGTGCCAGCAGCTTCCTGCGGGGCAACTTGGCTTTCTTT. Its translation: CASSFLRGNLAFF.

The CDR3 nucleotides are TGTGCCAGCAGCTTGAGGAGCGGGAGGGCGGAGACCCAGTACTTC. Residues: CASSLRSGRAETQYF. The chain recombines TRBV7-2 with TRBJ2-5, with 10 bases identical to TRBD2. Germline assignment: CDR1 SGHTA and CDR2 FQGNSA. There are 15 residues in the CDR3. V trimming: 3 bases; J trimming: 5 bases; junction bases outside the gene matches: 6.

This clonotype was counted only a few times. The chain employs TRBV7-9 and TRBJ2-3; D is undetermined. Trimming removed 10 bases from V and 2 bases from J, with 13 bases in between. This CDR3 spans 13 amino acids. Germline assignment: CDR1 SEHNR and CDR2 FQNEAQ (reference sequence). CDR3 sequence: CATRPPHTDTQYF. The CDR3 coding sequence is TGTGCCACCCGGCCTCCCCACACAGATACGCAGTATTTT. The full variable domain, rest sourced from reference TRBV7-9 and TRBJ2-3, is DTGVSQNPRHKITKRGQNVTFRCDPISEHNRLYWYRQTLGQGPEFLTYFQNEAQLEKSRLLSDRFSAERPKGSFSTLEIQRTEQGDSAMYLCATRPPHTDTQYFGPGTRLTVL.

As to this clonotype: Its ends do not fully match the called genes, so a read error is possible. This chain uses TRBV24-1 with TRBJ2-7; 11 positions agree with TRBD1. Germline V gene data show CDR1 as KGHDR and CDR2 as SFDVKD. The CDR3 covers 15 residues. CDR3: CASSPWTGGINEQYF. The CDR3, as DNA: TGTGCCAGCAGTCCCTGGACAGGGGGCATCAACGAGCAGTACTTC.

This clonotype was seen a few times. The chain links TRBV5-1 to TRBJ2-4; D gene uncertain. CDR3 length equals 14 residues. Germline V gene data show CDR1 as SGHRS and CDR2 as YFSETQ. V shed 0 bases and J shed 5 bases, with 9 bases lying between them. CDR3 DNA sequence: TGCGCCAGCAGCTTGGGCGGTCAGGAAAACATTCAGTACTTC. Translated: CASSLGGQENIQYF.

The chain has TRBV20-1 and TRBJ2-5; tentative D call: TRBD1 (6 bases). V lost 3 bases and J 5 bases, leaving 10 bases between the germline ends. Germline assignment: CDR1 DFQATT and CDR2 SNEGSKA (reference sequence). The CDR3 consists of 12 residues. The CDR3 sequence is CSASKQGETQYF. The DNA of the CDR3 is TGCAGTGCTAGTAAACAGGGTGAGACCCAGTACTTC.

This clonotype is a singleton in its sample. CDR3 loop: CSVVILGRGLLGEQYF. The CDR3 DNA is TGCAGCGTTGTCATCCTGGGACGGGGCCTCCTAGGCGAGCAGTACTTC. The rearrangement links TRBV29-1 to TRBJ2-7; D assignment may be TRBD1 or TRBD2 (5 bases each). The CDR3 has 16 residues. Trimming stripped 4 bases from V and 6 bases from J, with 25 bases between. From germline, CDR1 is SQVTM and CDR2 ANQGSEA.

This clonotype was seen at least ten times. The chain links TRBV15 to TRBJ2-1; D is perhaps TRBD1 (5 bases). Germline assignment: CDR1 LNHNV and CDR2 YYDKDF (reference sequence). CDR3 size: 13 residues. Trimming took 0 bases from V and 7 from J, leaving 7 bases between them. The CDR3 is CATSRDRTNEQFF. The CDR3, as DNA: TGTGCCACCAGCAGAGACAGGACAAATGAGCAGTTCTTC.

This clonotype was seen at least ten times. J is TRBJ1-3 and V is TRBV30; tentatively, D is TRBD1 (5 bases). The V gene's germline CDR1 is GTSNPN and CDR2 SVGIG (reference sequence). This CDR3 spans 12 amino acids. The germline V and J ends were trimmed by 1 base and 4 bases, with 5 bases remaining between them. In nucleotides, the CDR3 is TGTGCCTGGAGTGGACAGGGAAACACCATATATTTT. Amino acids: CAWSGQGNTIYF.